This T cell receptor (beta chain) comes out of a study of regulatory T cells in long-lasting Graves disease. About the research overall: Graves' patients, newly diagnosed, had taken antithyroid drugs under 3 months.

Whole-study findings and limits: Limited samples may have lowered accuracy. Favored usage of TRBV28, TRBJ1-2 and TRBJ2-5 was recorded in persistent disease.

As to this clonotype: The antigen is undetermined. At one end, the junction sequence differs from germline, possibly due to a read error.

Documented time point: newly diagnosed GD, antithyroid drugs for less than 3 months. PBMC-derived RNA was used for the TCR library. Staff took around 9.7 milliliters of peripheral blood and put it into EDTA tubes. Libraries of TCR beta came from iRepertoire HTBI primers plus Arm-PCR of CDR3 regions. Each CDR3 protein gets one entry after TCRdb re-called the multiplex PCR reads with MiXCR. The profile shows a few hundred thousand distinct CDR3 sequences, 18% of them singletons. Germline assignment: CDR1 MNHNS and CDR2 SASEGT. CDR3 length: 12 residues. The sequenced sample was peripheral blood mononuclear cells (PBMCs), obtained at new diagnosis, from a patient treated with antithyroid drugs. The receptor was isolated from a female donor with Graves disease. The chain joins TRBV6-1 to TRBJ2-2; D not resolved. CDR3: CAGSRMIGELFF. The DNA for the CDR3 is TGTGCCGGCAGCCGGATGATCGGGGAGCTGTTTTTT.